The clone carrying this T cell receptor beta chain was seen a handful of times. Its antigen is as yet unknown. Trimming cost V 4 bases and J 4 bases, with 11 bases left between them. Germline CDR1 SGHDT, CDR2 YYEEEE. The CDR3 loop spans 13 amino acids. Profiling relied on immunoSEQ multiplex PCR, and the TCRdb table lists in-frame clones only, not all of them. The sample consists of about 67,000 clones, around 81% of them appearing once. The sample originates from a study of glioma-infiltrating T cells after dendritic cell vaccination. Across the study: Patients received three intradermal dendritic cell vaccine injections at biweekly intervals.

Study observations and caveats: Longer survival after dendritic cell vaccination followed higher pretreatment TIL content.

All glioblastoma patients lacked an isocitrate dehydrogenase mutation. This chain connects TRBV5-6 to TRBJ1-1, with D uncertain. The TCR originated in a human donor with glioblastoma. The sequences come from blood, collected before dendritic cell vaccination. The CDR3 nucleotides are TGTGCCAGCAGCGCTGACCCGGGCACTGAAGCTTTCTTT. It encodes CASSADPGTEAFF.